Listed here are 8 T cell receptor beta chains from one sample, sequenced in a study of post-analysis software for immune sequencing data (dated by TCRdb to the mid-2010s). The study at large found these results: Roughly 5 TRBV segments, including TRBV5-6, TRBV5-1 and TRBV20-1, were significantly more frequent in patients than controls.

For these receptors, no antigen is known. Libraries were built with PCR. The reads were generated on an Illumina HiSeq 2500. To reduce PCR and sequencing biases, unique molecular identifiers were built into the TCR beta cDNA libraries. TCRdb itself trimmed the public reads at Q25 with fastp, ran MiXCR and retained productive beta chains. CDR3 protein duplicates are merged, each entry listing the most common genes and DNA. The table for this sample lists about 800,000 distinct CDR3 sequences; just under 30% of them were counted only once. The ten biggest clones cover around 0.56% of the sample. Input material: blood. Source of these receptors: a girl between 5 and 17 years old with multiple sclerosis.

The CDR3 spells CASREEFNEQYF. The CDR3, as DNA: TGCGCCAGCAGGGAGGAGTTCAATGAGCAGTACTTC. The chain carries TRBV5-1 and TRBJ2-5, with D tentatively TRBD2 (5 bases). Germline V gene sequence: CDR1 SGHRS, CDR2 YFSETQ. The CDR3 has 12 amino acids. The V gene lost 5 bases and the J gene lost 11 bases, with 16 bases spanning the gap.

Only one count was recorded for this clonotype. The CDR3: CASRPVVAKTGELFF. The CDR3 nucleotides are TGTGCCAGCAGACCGGTGGTAGCTAAGACCGGGGAGCTGTTTTTT. The chain employs TRBV7-2 and TRBJ2-2; no reliable D call. V shed 6 bases and J shed 5 bases, with 16 bases lying between them. CDR3 length: 15 amino acids. In germline, CDR1 is SGHTA, CDR2 FQGNSA.

This chain connects TRBV27 to TRBJ2-5, with TRBD1 matching 12 bases. The tail of the sequence fits TRBJ2-7 better, so the J call may be wrong. CDR3 length: 17 residues. CDR1 is MNHEY, CDR2 SMNVEV, per germline (reference sequence). CDR3 residues: CASSLSPGQGALFEQYF. The CDR3 coding sequence is TGTGCCAGCAGTTTAAGCCCGGGACAGGGGGCATTGTTCGAGCAGTACTTC.

V usage is TRBV7-9 and J usage is TRBJ2-7; D is perhaps TRBD1 (5 bases). There are 14 residues in the CDR3. The ends were cut back, 8 bases at V and 5 bases at J, with 19 bases in the middle. Germline CDR1 and CDR2: SEHNR and FQNEAQ (reference sequence). CDR3 sequence (DNA): TGTGCCAGCCTGCCGCCAGGGTCTGTCCACGAGCAGTACTTC. This translates into CASLPPGSVHEQYF.

The chain carries TRBV20-1 and TRBJ2-1; 13 bases fit TRBD2. Germline CDR1 and CDR2: DFQATT and SNEGSKA (reference sequence). With V trimmed by 2 bases and J by 3 bases, 10 bases remained unmatched. This CDR3 has 18 residues. CDR3 region: CSARSRLAGGGFYNEQFF. The CDR3, as DNA: TGCAGTGCTAGATCCCGACTAGCGGGAGGAGGGTTCTACAATGAGCAGTTCTTC.

CDR3 loop: CSATGSTGELFF. For the CDR3, the DNA is TGCAGCGCTACAGGGAGCACCGGGGAGCTGTTTTTT. The rearrangement joins TRBV29-1 to TRBJ2-2, with D possibly matching TRBD1 (6 bases). The CDR3 is made up of 12 amino acids. V shed 7 bases and J shed 4 bases, with 10 bases lying between them. Germline V gene data show CDR1 as SQVTM and CDR2 as ANQGSEA.

This clonotype was observed a few times. The chain combines TRBV5-1 with TRBJ2-7; 7 nucleotides align to TRBD1. The V and J ends lost 2 bases and 6 bases, in that order; junction bases with no gene match: 5. The CDR3 has 13 residues. Per the germline V gene, CDR1 is SGHRS and CDR2 is YFSETQ. CDR3 sequence: CASSLRTGSEQYF. Written as DNA, the CDR3 is TGCGCCAGCAGCTTAAGGACAGGCAGCGAGCAGTACTTC.

This clonotype was seen many times. The rearrangement links TRBV5-1 to TRBJ2-1, with D uncertain. From germline, CDR1 is SGHRS and CDR2 YFSETQ. V lost 0 bases to trimming and J lost 2 bases, with 12 bases between them. This CDR3 region has 16 residues. CDR3 sequence (DNA): TGCGCCAGCAGCTTGGCCAGTAACAGCCCCTACAATGAGCAGTTCTTC. Translated: CASSLASNSPYNEQFF.